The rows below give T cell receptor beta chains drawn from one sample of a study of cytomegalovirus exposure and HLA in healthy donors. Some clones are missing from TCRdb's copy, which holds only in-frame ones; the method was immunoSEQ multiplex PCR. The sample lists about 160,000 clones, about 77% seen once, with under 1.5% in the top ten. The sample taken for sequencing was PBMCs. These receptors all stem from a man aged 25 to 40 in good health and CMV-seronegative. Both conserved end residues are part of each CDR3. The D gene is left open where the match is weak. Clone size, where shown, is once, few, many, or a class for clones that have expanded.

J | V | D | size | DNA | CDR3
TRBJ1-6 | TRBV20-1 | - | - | TGCAGTGGACAGTCGAATTCACCCCTCCACTTT | CSGQSNSPLHF
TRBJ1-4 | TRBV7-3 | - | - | TGTGCCAGCAGCTTGGGGCGGGGTGAAAAACTGTTTTTT | CASSLGRGEKLFF
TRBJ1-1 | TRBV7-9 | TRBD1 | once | TGTGCCAGCAGCTTGATAGGGACAGGGGTCGGCACTGAAGCTTTCTTT | CASSLIGTGVGTEAFF
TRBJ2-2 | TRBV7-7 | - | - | TGTGCTAGCAGCTTTTCCGGGTCGAACACCGGGGAGCTGTTTTTT | CASSFSGSNTGELFF
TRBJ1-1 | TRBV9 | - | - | TGTGCCAGCAGCGGGGGGGGTTTGAACACTGAAGCTTTCTTT | CASSGGGLNTEAFF
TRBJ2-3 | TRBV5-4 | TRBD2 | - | TGTGCCAGCAGCTTGAAAGAAGAGACTAGCGGCACAGATACGCAGTATTTT | CASSLKEETSGTDTQYF
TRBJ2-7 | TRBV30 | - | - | TGTGCCTGGAGTCCAGGGCACAGCTCATTTGGGTACGAGCAGTACTTC | CAWSPGHSSFGYEQYF
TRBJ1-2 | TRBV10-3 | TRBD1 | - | TGTGCCATCAGTAACAGGGGAATTAACTATGGCTACACCTTC | CAISNRGINYGYTF
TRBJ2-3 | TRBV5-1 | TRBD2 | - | TGCGCCAGCAGCCTTACTAGCGGGAGCACAGATACGCAGTATTTT | CASSLTSGSTDTQYF
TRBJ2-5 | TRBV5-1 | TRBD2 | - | TGCGCCAGCAGCTTCTCCCGGGTAGCGGGTGAAGAGACCCAGTACTTC | CASSFSRVAGEETQYF
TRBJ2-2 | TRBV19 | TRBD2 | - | TGTGCCAGTAGCCGGACTAGCGGGAGGTTGACCGGGGAGCTGTTTTTT | CASSRTSGRLTGELFF
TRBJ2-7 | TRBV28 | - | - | TGTGCCAGCAGTCCCCCGGAAGGGGGGGGTTCCTACGAGCAGTACTTC | CASSPPEGGGSYEQYF
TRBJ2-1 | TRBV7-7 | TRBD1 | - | TGTGCTAGCAGCAAGGACAGGGACACCTACAATGAGCAGTTCTTC | CASSKDRDTYNEQFF
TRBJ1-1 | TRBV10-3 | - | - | TGTGCCATCAGTGTAACCCCCCAGGGAAGTTTAACTGAAGCTTTCTTT | CAISVTPQGSLTEAFF
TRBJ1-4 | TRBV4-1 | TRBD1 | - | TGCGCCAGCAGCGGAGGGACAGGGGGAACTAATGAAAAACTGTTTTTT | CASSGGTGGTNEKLFF
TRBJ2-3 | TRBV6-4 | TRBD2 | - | TGTGCCAGCAGTCCGAGCGGGAGGGCTGCAGATACGCAGTATTTT | CASSPSGRAADTQYF
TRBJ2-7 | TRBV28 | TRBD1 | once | TGTGCCAGCAGACCGAAGGGGGCTGGGGCCTACGAGCAGTACTTC | CASRPKGAGAYEQYF
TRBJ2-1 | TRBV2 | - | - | TGTGCCAGCAGGGTTGAGGGATTAGTCGCCAATGAGCAGTTCTTC | CASRVEGLVANEQFF
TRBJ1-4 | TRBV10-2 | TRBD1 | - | TGCGCCAGCAGTGATAGCGACAGGGGCGATGATGAAAAACTGTTTTTT | CASSDSDRGDDEKLFF
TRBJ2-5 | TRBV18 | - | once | TGTGCCAGCTCCTCCTTAGCCAACCAAGAGACCCAGTACTTC | CASSSLANQETQYF
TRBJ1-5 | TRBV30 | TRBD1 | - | TGTGCCTGGGGGACAGGGGGTTCGAATCAGCCCCAGCATTTT | CAWGTGGSNQPQHF
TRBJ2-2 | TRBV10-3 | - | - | TGTGCCATCAGACCGGGACAAAACACCGGGGAGCTGTTTTTT | CAIRPGQNTGELFF
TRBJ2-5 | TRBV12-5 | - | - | TGTGCTAGTGGTTTGAGCCAACAAGAGACCCAGTACTTC | CASGLSQQETQYF
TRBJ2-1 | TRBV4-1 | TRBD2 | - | TGCGCCAGCAGCAAAATAGCGGGATCCTACAATGAGCAGTTCTTC | CASSKIAGSYNEQFF
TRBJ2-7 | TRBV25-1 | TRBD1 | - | TGTGCCAGCACCGCCACCCCGGGACAGGGGTTATACGAGCAGTACTTC | CASTATPGQGLYEQYF
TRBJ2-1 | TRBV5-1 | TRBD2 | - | TGCGCCAGCAGCTTGGTCCCTGGAGCGGGATTCAACAATGAGCAGTTCTTC | CASSLVPGAGFNNEQFF
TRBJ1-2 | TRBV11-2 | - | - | TGTGCCAGCAGCTTAGATAGCGGGGGGTGGGGTGGCTACACCTTC | CASSLDSGGWGGYTF
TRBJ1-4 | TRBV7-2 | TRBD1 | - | TGTGCCAGCAGCCCCCCAGCAGGGGGAACTAATGAAAAACTGTTTTTT | CASSPPAGGTNEKLFF
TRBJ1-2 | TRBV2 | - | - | TGTGCCAGCAGTGAAGCCCGGTTACGCTACACCTTC | CASSEARLRYTF
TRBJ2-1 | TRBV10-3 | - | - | TGTGCCATCAGATCGGTAGACAATGAGCAGTTCTTC | CAIRSVDNEQFF
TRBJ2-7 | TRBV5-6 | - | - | TGTGCCAGCAGCCCGAGGGGGATCCACGATGGGAGAAGCGAGCAGTACTTC | CASSPRGIHDGRSEQYF
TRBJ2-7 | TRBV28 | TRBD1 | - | TGTGCCAGCAGTTCCGGGACAGACACCTACGAGCAGTACTTC | CASSSGTDTYEQYF
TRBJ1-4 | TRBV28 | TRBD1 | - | TGTGCCAGCAGTTCGGCACAGGGGGGTAGCGAAAAACTGTTTTTT | CASSSAQGGSEKLFF
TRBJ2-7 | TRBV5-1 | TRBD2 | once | TGCGCCAGCAGCGCGGGGACCCTAGCGGGAGAGTGGGAGCAGTACTTC | CASSAGTLAGEWEQYF
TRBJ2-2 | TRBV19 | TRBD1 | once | TGTGCCAGTAACACTTACAACCGGGACAGGGGTGGCACCGGGGAGCTGTTTTTT | CASNTYNRDRGGTGELFF
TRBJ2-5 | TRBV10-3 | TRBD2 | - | TGTGCCATCAGTGAGTCGTGGTCTAGCGGGGAGCAAGAGACCCAGTACTTC | CAISESWSSGEQETQYF
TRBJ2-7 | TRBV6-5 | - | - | TGTGCCAGCAGTTACGCAGGGGCAGGGCCCTACGAGCAGTACTTC | CASSYAGAGPYEQYF
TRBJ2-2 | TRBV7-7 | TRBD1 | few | TGTGCTAGCAGCCTTTCTCCCTGGACAGGGAGGAACACCGGGGAGCTGTTTTTT | CASSLSPWTGRNTGELFF
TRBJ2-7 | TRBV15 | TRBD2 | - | TGTGCCACCAGCAGAGCATCGACTAGCGGGAGCTACGAGCAGTACTTC | CATSRASTSGSYEQYF
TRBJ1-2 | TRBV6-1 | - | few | TGTGCCAGCAGGCCGGAGGAGAACTATGGCTACACCTTC | CASRPEENYGYTF
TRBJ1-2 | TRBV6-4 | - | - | TGTGCCAGCAGTCCCGAAACTACAGGGAACTATGGCTACACCTTC | CASSPETTGNYGYTF
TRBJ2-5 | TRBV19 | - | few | TGTGCCAGTAGTAAACAACACTACACCGGGGAGACCCAGTACTTC | CASSKQHYTGETQYF
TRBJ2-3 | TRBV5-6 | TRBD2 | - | TGTGCCAGCAGCTCGGCGGGAGTCGCAGATACGCAGTATTTT | CASSSAGVADTQYF
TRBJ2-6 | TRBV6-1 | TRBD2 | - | TGTGCCAGCAGTGCTAGCGGGGCCTCTGGGGCCAACGTCCTGACTTTC | CASSASGASGANVLTF
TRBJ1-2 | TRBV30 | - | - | TGTGCCTGGAGTGCGATACGGACAAAGAACTATGGCTACACCTTC | CAWSAIRTKNYGYTF
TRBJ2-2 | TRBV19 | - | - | TGTGCCAGTGTGAAGGGACAGAACACCGGGGAGCTGTTTTTT | CASVKGQNTGELFF